These 25 T cell receptor beta chains were all obtained from the same sample, sequenced in a study of shared clonotypes between healthy human individuals. Sequenced by immunoSEQ multiplex PCR; TCRdb stores in-frame clones only, minus some. This sample carries about 500,000 clones, roughly three quarters of them seen once, and the ten largest clones take approximately 12%. The sequencing sample was made of PBMCs. The receptors originated from a woman aged 35 to 49 in good health. Some clones in this sample may be carry-over from other donors' samples.

The chain has TRBV28 and TRBJ1-1; D gene ambiguous. The germline CDR1 and CDR2 sequences are MDHEN and SYDVKM. The length of the CDR3 is 16 residues. The V gene lost 9 bases and the J gene lost 1 base, with 21 bases spanning the gap. The CDR3 bases are TGTGCCAGTTCCCCCGGGTCCTGGGCCCCGAACACTGAAGCTTTCTTT. This translates into CASSPGSWAPNTEAFF.

The rearrangement joins TRBV30 to TRBJ1-1; D is possibly TRBD1 (5 bases). The germline CDR1 and CDR2 sequences are GTSNPN and SVGIG (reference sequence). There are 15 residues in the CDR3. The V end lost 3 bases, the J end lost 4 bases, and 18 bases lay between the germline ends. The CDR3 nucleotides are TGTGCCTGGAGCGTACCCGGGGGAAGAAGCACTGAAGCTTTCTTT. Amino acids: CAWSVPGGRSTEAFF.

This clone counts as medium-sized. Other DNA sequences from this sample encode an identical CDR3 as well. The V and J genes are TRBV30 and TRBJ1-2; D uncertain. The germline V and J ends were trimmed by 2 bases and 10 bases, with 11 bases remaining between them. The CDR3 sequence is 11 residues long. CDR1 is GTSNPN and CDR2 is SVGIG in the germline V gene (reference sequence). The CDR3 here is CAWSSPADYTF. The CDR3 DNA follows: TGTGCCTGGAGTTCTCCCGCGGACTACACCTTC.

This clone has just a few counts. The V gene is TRBV11-3, the J gene TRBJ2-1; D is ambiguous. This CDR3 has 13 amino acids. The germline V and J ends were trimmed by 1 base and 10 bases, with 11 bases remaining between them. The germline gives CDR1 SGHNT, CDR2 YENEEA. CDR3 residues: CASSLVGVQEQFF. In DNA form, the CDR3 reads TGTGCCAGCAGCTTAGTAGGAGTTCAGGAGCAGTTCTTC.

This chain joins TRBV27 and TRBJ2-3; D remains unclear. V gave up 2 bases and J gave up 0 bases, with 6 bases separating them. This CDR3 contains 14 residues. The germline V gene has CDR1 MNHEY and CDR2 SMNVEV (reference sequence). The CDR3 nucleotides read TGTGCCAGCAGTTTACTTAGCAGCACAGATACGCAGTATTTT. This sequence encodes CASSLLSSTDTQYF.

This chain's CDR3 is CASSRDKTYEQYF. The CDR3 DNA sequence: TGTGCCAGCAGCCGGGACAAGACCTACGAGCAGTACTTC. V and J are TRBV7-2 and TRBJ2-5, with D maybe TRBD1 (6 bases). The J call may be wrong; the DNA end is better matched by TRBJ2-7. CDR1 is SGHTA, CDR2 FQGNSA, per germline. This CDR3 is built from 13 residues.

This clone occurred a few times. The rearrangement links TRBV29-1 to TRBJ1-5; D gene unclear. Looked up from germline, CDR1 is SQVTM and CDR2 is ANQGSEA. The V end lost 5 bases, the J end lost 0 bases, and 11 bases lay between the germline ends. This CDR3 comprises 14 residues. CDR3 DNA: TGCAGCGTTATTCCATCCGATAGCAATCAGCCCCAGCATTTT. This sequence encodes CSVIPSDSNQPQHF.

This chain uses TRBV6-6 with TRBJ2-3; D unclear. CDR3 size: 14 residues. In germline, CDR1 is MNHNY, CDR2 SVGAGI (reference sequence). Between the trimmed V and J ends, which lost 6 bases and 0 bases, there was a span of 10 bases. This chain's CDR3 is CASSHTESTDTQYF. The DNA of the CDR3 is TGTGCCAGCAGCCATACCGAAAGCACAGATACGCAGTATTTT.

This clone was observed a single time. The chain combines TRBV19 with TRBJ2-5, with TRBD2 identical over 7 bases. Germline V gene data show CDR1 as LNHDA and CDR2 as SQIVND (reference sequence). V shed 2 bases, J shed 2 bases, and the junction held 5 bases outside the gene matches. The CDR3 extends over 15 amino acids. The CDR3 DNA reads as TGTGCCAGTAGTATATTCCCGGGGGGTCAAGAGACCCAGTACTTC. Its translation: CASSIFPGGQETQYF.

This clone was seen only a few times. A read error is possible here, since a much larger clone lies one base away. The same CDR3 arises from other DNA sequences in this sample as well. The rearrangement joins TRBV7-2 to TRBJ1-2, with unresolved D. The CDR3 has 14 amino acids. V lost 1 base to trimming and J lost 4 bases, with 10 bases between them. CDR1 SGHTA and CDR2 FQGNSA come from the germline V gene. As DNA, the CDR3 is TGTGCCAGCAGCTTAGGGGCGGAAGGCTATGGCTACACCTTC. Translating gives CASSLGAEGYGYTF.

V usage is TRBV5-1 and J usage is TRBJ1-2; 9 nucleotides align to TRBD1. The J segment lost 3 bases and the V segment lost 3 bases, leaving 6 bases of the junction unmatched. The CDR3 has 15 amino acids. Germline assignment: CDR1 SGHRS and CDR2 YFSETQ. The CDR3: CASSSGQGDHYGYTF. In nucleotides, the CDR3 is TGCGCCAGCAGCTCGGGACAGGGCGATCACTATGGCTACACCTTC.

The rearrangement uses TRBV29-1 and TRBJ2-1, with 7 nucleotides matching TRBD2. The V gene end was trimmed by 4 bases and the J gene end by 2 bases; junction bases not matched to a gene: 5. This CDR3 is 14 amino acids long. Germline lookup yields CDR1 SQVTM and CDR2 ANQGSEA. This chain's CDR3 is CSVGGSLPYNEQFF. CDR3 nucleotides: TGCAGCGTTGGCGGGAGTTTACCCTACAATGAGCAGTTCTTC.

The CDR3 DNA sequence: TGTGCCAGCAGCTTAGCACCGAACGTTAACTATGGCTACACCTTC. Its protein is CASSLAPNVNYGYTF. V gene TRBV7-8 combines with J gene TRBJ1-2; D not certain. Germline loops: CDR1 SGHVS, CDR2 FQNEAQ. This CDR3 comprises 15 residues. V shed 0 bases and J shed 1 base, with 9 bases lying between them.

The V call is TRBV7-9, the J call TRBJ1-3; tentative D call: TRBD1 (5 bases). This CDR3 spans 17 amino acids. The germline CDR1 and CDR2 sequences are SEHNR and FQNEAQ (reference sequence). Trimming shortened V by 5 bases and J by 1 base, and 18 bases separated the two germline ends. The CDR3 sequence: CASSQFSTVPSGNTIYF. The CDR3 bases are TGTGCCAGCAGCCAATTTTCGACAGTACCATCTGGAAACACCATATATTTT.

The DNA of the CDR3 is TGTGCCAGCAGCCCGTTATACGAGCAGTACTTC. It encodes CASSPLYEQYF. The rearrangement uses TRBV7-3 and TRBJ2-7, with no clear D. The CDR3 is made up of 11 amino acids. V lost 5 bases and J lost 4, with 6 bases in between. CDR1 SGHTA and CDR2 FQGTGA come from the germline V gene.

This clone turned up a few times. The V and J genes are TRBV4-2 and TRBJ1-1; D perhaps matches TRBD1 (6 bases). Germline V gene data show CDR1 as LGHNA and CDR2 as YNFKEQ. The germline V and J ends were trimmed by 0 bases and 0 bases, with 8 bases remaining between them. The CDR3 runs 15 residues. In DNA form, the CDR3 reads TGTGCCAGCAGCCAAGATACAGGGCTGAACACTGAAGCTTTCTTT. It codes for CASSQDTGLNTEAFF.

The V gene is TRBV6-1, the J gene TRBJ2-7; D may be TRBD1 (5 bases). Trimming took 0 bases from V and 1 from J, leaving 13 bases between them. Germline V gives CDR1 MNHNS, CDR2 SASEGT. This CDR3 has 16 amino acids. The CDR3 region has the DNA TGTGCCAGCAGTGAAGCGGTACAGGAACCTTCCTACGAGCAGTACTTC. Residues: CASSEAVQEPSYEQYF.

This clone was found a few times. The V call is TRBV11-2, the J call TRBJ2-5, with 9 positions matching TRBD2. The end of the DNA aligns better with TRBJ2-7, so the J call may be wrong. This CDR3 has 14 amino acids. Germline assignment: CDR1 SGHAT and CDR2 FQNNGV. The CDR3 DNA sequence: TGTGCCAGCAGCTTTAGCGGGGGTGCCCTCGAGCAGTACTTC. Its translation: CASSFSGGALEQYF.

The chain employs TRBV2 and TRBJ1-1; possible D gene TRBD1, 6 bases. The V gene's germline CDR1 is SNHLY and CDR2 FYNNEI. The CDR3 runs 14 residues. The V end lost 1 base, the J end lost 1 base, and 7 bases lay between the germline ends. CDR3 nucleotides: TGTGCCAGCAGTGAAGACAGGGAGAACACTGAAGCTTTCTTT. Translating it yields CASSEDRENTEAFF.

The chain employs TRBV18 and TRBJ2-6, with D unclear. This CDR3 comprises 15 residues. The germline V gene encodes CDR1 KGHSH and CDR2 LQKENI. The V gene lost 3 bases and the J gene lost 3 bases, with 9 bases spanning the gap. CDR3 amino acids: CASSPGLRGANVLTF. The CDR3, as DNA: TGTGCCAGCTCACCGGGCCTGCGTGGGGCCAACGTCCTGACTTTC.

V gene TRBV7-9 combines with J gene TRBJ2-7; 8 nucleotides agree with TRBD2. The CDR3 has 19 residues. Trimming at V came to 2 bases and at J to 3 bases, leaving 18 bases not matched to a gene. Germline values: CDR1 SEHNR, CDR2 FQNEAQ (reference sequence). CDR3 DNA: TGTGCCAGCAGCTTAAGTAAGGAGTACTTGACTAGCGCCGACTACGAGCAGTACTTC. As protein: CASSLSKEYLTSADYEQYF.

Many counts were recorded for this clone. The chain uses TRBV20-1 and TRBJ1-4; D is unclear. Germline lookup yields CDR1 DFQATT and CDR2 SNEGSKA (reference sequence). This CDR3 comprises 10 residues. V was shortened by 6 bases and J by 8 bases, with 7 bases between the two germline ends. The CDR3 loop reads CSALEEKLFF. DNA for the CDR3: TGCAGTGCCCTGGAGGAAAAACTGTTTTTT.

The chain joins TRBV5-1 to TRBJ2-7; maybe TRBD2 (6 bases). The ends were cut back, 0 bases at V and 6 bases at J, with 16 bases in the middle. This CDR3 has 15 residues. CDR1 SGHRS and CDR2 YFSETQ come from the germline V gene. In nucleotides, the CDR3 is TGCGCCAGCAGCTTGGATGGGGGGTCAACCGGCGAGCAGTACTTC. This codes for CASSLDGGSTGEQYF.

The chain has TRBV28 and TRBJ2-7, with 7 bases lining up with TRBD1. CDR3 length equals 12 residues. The germline V gene encodes CDR1 MDHEN and CDR2 SYDVKM. Unmatched junction bases numbered 3, after V lost 8 bases and J lost 2 bases. The CDR3, as DNA: TGTGCCAGCTGGGACAGTACCTACGAGCAGTACTTC. Its translation: CASWDSTYEQYF.

The sample holds a few counts of this clone. The genes are TRBV29-1 and TRBJ2-5, with 9 nucleotides matching TRBD1. Germline V gene sequence: CDR1 SQVTM, CDR2 ANQGSEA. This CDR3 comprises 15 residues. J was trimmed by 1 base and V by 4 bases; bases with no gene match: 7. The CDR3 sequence: CSVVNRGRFQETQYF. CDR3 nucleotide sequence: TGCAGCGTTGTAAACAGGGGGCGTTTCCAAGAGACCCAGTACTTC.